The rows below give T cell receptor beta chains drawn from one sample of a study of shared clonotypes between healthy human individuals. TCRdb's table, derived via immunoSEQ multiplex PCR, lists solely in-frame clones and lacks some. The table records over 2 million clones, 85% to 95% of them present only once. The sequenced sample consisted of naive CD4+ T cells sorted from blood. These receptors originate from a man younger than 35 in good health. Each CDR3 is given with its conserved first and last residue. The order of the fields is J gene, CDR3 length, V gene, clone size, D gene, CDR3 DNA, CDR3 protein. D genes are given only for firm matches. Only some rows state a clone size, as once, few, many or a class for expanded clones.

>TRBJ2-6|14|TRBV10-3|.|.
TGTGCCACCTCAGAGGGATCTGGGGCCAACGTCCTGACTTTC
CATSEGSGANVLTF
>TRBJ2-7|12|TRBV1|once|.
TGCACCACTCCGGGTTGTTCCTACGAGCAGTACTTC
CTTPGCSYEQYF
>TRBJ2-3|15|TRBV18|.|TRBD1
TGTGCCAGCTCCCACCGACAGGGCTCCCCAGATACGCAGTATTTT
CASSHRQGSPDTQYF
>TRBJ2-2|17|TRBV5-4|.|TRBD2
TGTGCCAGCAGCAGGGGACTAGCGGGAACGAACACCGGGGAGCTGTTTTTT
CASSRGLAGTNTGELFF
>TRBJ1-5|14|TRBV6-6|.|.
TGTGCCAGCACCTATTCGGGCGCACGTCAGCCCCAGCATTTT
CASTYSGARQPQHF
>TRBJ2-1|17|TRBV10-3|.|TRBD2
TGTGCCATCAGGGAAACTAGCGGGGGGGCCAGAGAAAATGAGCAGTTCTTC
CAIRETSGGARENEQFF
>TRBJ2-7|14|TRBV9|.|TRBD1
TGTGCCAGCAGCGTACAGGGGGCCTCCTACGAGCAGTACTTC
CASSVQGASYEQYF
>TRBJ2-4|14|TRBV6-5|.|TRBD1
TGTGCCAGCAGCAGGGGGTTCTACCCAAACATTCAGTACTTC
CASSRGFYPNIQYF
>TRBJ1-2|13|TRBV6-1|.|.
TGTGCCAGCAACCCCCAGGGCGGCTATGGCTACACCTTC
CASNPQGGYGYTF
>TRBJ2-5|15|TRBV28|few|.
TGTGCCAGCAGCCTGACAGGACCTATCCAAGAGACCCAGTACTTC
CASSLTGPIQETQYF
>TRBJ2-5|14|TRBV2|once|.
TGTGCCAGCAGGCCATGGGGGGGGCTTGAGACCCAGTACTTC
CASRPWGGLETQYF
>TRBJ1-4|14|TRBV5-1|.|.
TGCGCCAGCAGCCGGGGGGAGGGCCGGGAAAAACTGTTTTTT
CASSRGEGREKLFF
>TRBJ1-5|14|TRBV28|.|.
TGTGCCAGCAGATCCGCAGGGAGAGATCAGCCCCAGCATTTT
CASRSAGRDQPQHF
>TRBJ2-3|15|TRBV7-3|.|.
TGTGCCAGCAGCCCTGGCGGGGCAGGCGCAGATACGCAGTATTTT
CASSPGGAGADTQYF
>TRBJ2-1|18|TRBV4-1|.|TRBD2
TGCGCCAGCAGCCAGGGACTAGCGGGAGGGATTTCCTACAATGAGCAGTTCTTC
CASSQGLAGGISYNEQFF
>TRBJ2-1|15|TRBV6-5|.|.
TGTGCCAGCAGTCGTTCGGGGACTGAACCTAGGGAGCAGTTCTTC
CASSRSGTEPREQFF
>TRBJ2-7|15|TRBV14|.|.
TGTGCCAGCAGCCAGGGAAGGACCGGCTCCTACGAGCAGTACTTC
CASSQGRTGSYEQYF
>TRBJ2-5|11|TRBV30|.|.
TGTGCCTGGAGCTCGGGGGAGACCCAGTACTTC
CAWSSGETQYF
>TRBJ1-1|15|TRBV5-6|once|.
TGTGCCAGCAGCTTGGTTGGGAGCATGAACACTGAAGCTTTCTTT
CASSLVGSMNTEAFF
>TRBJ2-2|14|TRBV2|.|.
TGTGCCAGCAGGGTGGACAGTAACACCGGGGAGCTGTTTTTT
CASRVDSNTGELFF
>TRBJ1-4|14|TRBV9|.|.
TGTGCCAGCAGCGCACTCGACGGCAATGAAAAACTGTTTTTT
CASSALDGNEKLFF
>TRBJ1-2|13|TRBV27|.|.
TGTGCCAGCACGAGTTCGCCGCCGGCCGGCTACACCTTC
CASTSSPPAGYTF
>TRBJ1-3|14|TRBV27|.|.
TGTGCCAGCAGTTTAGGTGGGCAGGGAAACACCATATATTTT
CASSLGGQGNTIYF
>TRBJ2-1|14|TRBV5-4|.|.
TGTGCCAGCAGCTTAGAGACGGGTCGTTCGGAGCAGTTCTTC
CASSLETGRSEQFF
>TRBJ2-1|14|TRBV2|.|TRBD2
TGTGCCAGCAGGCAGCGGGAGGCCCCGAATGAGCAGTTCTTC
CASRQREAPNEQFF
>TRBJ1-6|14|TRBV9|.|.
TGTGCCAGCAGCGTAGAAAACAGTGGATCACCCCTCCACTTT
CASSVENSGSPLHF
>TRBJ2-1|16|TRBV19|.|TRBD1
TGTGCCAGTAGTATAGTTGAGGGGGCTATGTACAATGAGCAGTTCTTC
CASSIVEGAMYNEQFF
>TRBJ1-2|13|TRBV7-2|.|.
TGTGCCAGCAGCTTGGACGGTGACTATGGCTACACCTTC
CASSLDGDYGYTF
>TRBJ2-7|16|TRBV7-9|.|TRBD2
TGTGCCAGCAGCCAAACGTGGACGGGGGGGCCCTACGAGCAGTACTTC
CASSQTWTGGPYEQYF
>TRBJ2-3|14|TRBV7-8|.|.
TGTGCCAGCAGCTATAGGGTACTTGGGGATACGCAGTATTTT
CASSYRVLGDTQYF
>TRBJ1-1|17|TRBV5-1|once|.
TGCGCCAGCAGCTTGGCTGGAGGATCGGGTGTGAACACTGAAGCTTTCTTT
CASSLAGGSGVNTEAFF
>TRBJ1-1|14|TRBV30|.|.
TGTGCCTGGAGTCCCGGGACAAGGAACACTGAAGCTTTCTTT
CAWSPGTRNTEAFF
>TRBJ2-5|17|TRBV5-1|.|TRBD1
TGCGCCAGCAGCTTGGCGGCTTCCGGACAGGGGGGAGAGACCCAGTACTTC
CASSLAASGQGGETQYF
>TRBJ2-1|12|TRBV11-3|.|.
TGTGCCAGCAGCTTAGATCGTGAGGAGCAGTTCTTC
CASSLDREEQFF
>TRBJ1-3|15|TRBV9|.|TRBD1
TGTGCCAGCAGCGCGCAGGGGGTAGTTGTGAACACCATATATTTT
CASSAQGVVVNTIYF
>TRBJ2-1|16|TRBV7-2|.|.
TGTGCCAGCTTACCCACAAGGGATAAGTCCTACAATGAGCAGTTCTTC
CASLPTRDKSYNEQFF
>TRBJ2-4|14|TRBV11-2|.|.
TGTGCCAGCAGCTTAGATGCCGGGGTACCCCTTCAGTACTTC
CASSLDAGVPLQYF
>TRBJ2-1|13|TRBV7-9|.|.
TGTGCCAGCAGTACTAGCCTTTACAATGAGCAGTTCTTC
CASSTSLYNEQFF
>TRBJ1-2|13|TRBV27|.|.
TGTGCCAGCAGGGAGTTAGCTAACTATGGCTACACCTTC
CASRELANYGYTF
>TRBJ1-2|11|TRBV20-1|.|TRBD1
TGCAGTGCATGGAGGGGGCATGGCTACACCTTC
CSAWRGHGYTF
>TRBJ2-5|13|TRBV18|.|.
TGTGCCAGCTCGCGTGGACCAGAAGAGACCCAGTACTTC
CASSRGPEETQYF
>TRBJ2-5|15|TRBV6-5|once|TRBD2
TGTGCCAGCAGTTACGGGACTAGCGGGACGGAGACCCAGTACTTC
CASSYGTSGTETQYF
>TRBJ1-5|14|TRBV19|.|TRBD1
TGTGCCAGTAGTATAGTAGGGGGCAGTCAGCCCCAGCATTTT
CASSIVGGSQPQHF
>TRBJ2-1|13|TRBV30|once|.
TGTGCCTGGATGGGGGGTTTCTACAATGAGCAGTTCTTC
CAWMGGFYNEQFF
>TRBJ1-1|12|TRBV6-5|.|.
TGTGCCAGCAGTTCCCCTCCTGGGGGAGCTTTCTTT
CASSSPPGGAFF
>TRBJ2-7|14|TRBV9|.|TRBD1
TGTGCCAGCAGCAAGGGACAGGGTCTTCACGAGCAGTACTTC
CASSKGQGLHEQYF
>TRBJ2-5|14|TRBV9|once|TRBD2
TGTGCCAGCAGCTCAAGCGGGGGCAGAGAGACCCAGTACTTC
CASSSSGGRETQYF
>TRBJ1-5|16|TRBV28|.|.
TGTGCCAGCAGTTTAGTTGCGGCAGCAAGCAATCAGCCCCAGCATTTT
CASSLVAAASNQPQHF
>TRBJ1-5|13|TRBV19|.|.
TGTGCCAGTAGTACCTACAGGGATCAGCCCCAGCATTTT
CASSTYRDQPQHF
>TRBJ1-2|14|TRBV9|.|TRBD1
TGTGCCAGCAGCTACCGGACAGGGAACTATGGCTACACCTTC
CASSYRTGNYGYTF
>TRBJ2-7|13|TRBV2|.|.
TGTGCCAGCAGTGTAAGCTGGGCCTACGAGCAGTACTTC
CASSVSWAYEQYF
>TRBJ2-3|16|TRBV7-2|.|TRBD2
TGTGCCAGCAGCTTAGGGACTAGCGGGATAACAGATACGCAGTATTTT
CASSLGTSGITDTQYF
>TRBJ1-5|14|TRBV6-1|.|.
TGTGCCAGCAGACAACAGGGAGGTCATCAGCCCCAGCATTTT
CASRQQGGHQPQHF
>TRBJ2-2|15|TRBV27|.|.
TGTGCCAGCAGTTTACCTGAAATAAACACCGGGGAGCTGTTTTTT
CASSLPEINTGELFF
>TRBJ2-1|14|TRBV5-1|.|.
TGCGCCAGTACGAAGACTAGTGGGATAAATGAGCAGTTCTTC
CASTKTSGINEQFF